These 16 T cell receptor beta chains were sequenced from one sample in a study of T cell changes during pregnancy in multiple sclerosis. Profiled with immunoSEQ multiplex PCR; TCRdb holds only in-frame clones, not every one. The table lists approximately 90,000 clones, about 89% of them singletons. Sequencing used peripheral blood, obtained in the first trimester of pregnancy. Receptor source: a female donor with multiple sclerosis, enrolled in a pregnancy study.

The V gene is TRBV7-8, the J gene TRBJ2-1, with 9 nucleotides matching TRBD2. V shed 3 bases, J shed 2 bases, and the junction held 8 bases outside the gene matches. The CDR3 is 17 residues long. Germline V CDR1 and CDR2: SGHVS, FQNEAQ. The CDR3 sequence is CASSFQAGGLTYNEQFF. The DNA for the CDR3 is TGTGCCAGCAGCTTCCAAGCGGGGGGTTTAACCTACAATGAGCAGTTCTTC.

The chain has TRBV6-1 and TRBJ2-1; 9 nucleotides agree with TRBD1. Germline CDR1 reads MNHNS; CDR2 reads SASEGT. There are 13 residues in the CDR3. With 7 bases clipped from V and 5 bases from J, the junction kept 3 bases outside the gene matches. The CDR3 bases are TGTGCCAGCACCTGGGACAGGGACAATGAGCAGTTCTTC. It encodes CASTWDRDNEQFF.

The chain uses TRBV6-6 and TRBJ1-3; no firm D call. V dropped 9 bases and J dropped 1 base, with 7 bases sitting between them. CDR1 is MNHNY, CDR2 SVGAGI, per germline (reference sequence). This CDR3 is 12 amino acids long. For the CDR3, the DNA is TGTGCCAGTACTGCTTCTGGAAACACCATATATTTT. Amino acid sequence: CASTASGNTIYF.

This rearrangement joins TRBV2 to TRBJ2-1; 10 bases agree with TRBD2. Germline trimming cut 6 bases from V and 6 bases from J; bases unmatched to any gene: 14. The CDR3 sequence is 17 residues long. CDR1 and CDR2 (germline): SNHLY, FYNNEI. The CDR3 reads CASRQYSTSGPGNEQFF. The CDR3, as DNA: TGTGCCAGCAGGCAATATTCGACTAGCGGGCCGGGCAATGAGCAGTTCTTC. Variable domain in full (rest from reference TRBV2 and TRBJ2-1): EPEVTQTPSHQVTQMGQEVILRCVPISNHLYFYWYRQILGQKVEFLVSFYNNEISEKSEIFDDQFSVERPDGSNFTLKIRSTKLEDSAMYFCASRQYSTSGPGNEQFFGPGTRLTVL.

This chain joins TRBV27 and TRBJ2-7; 11 bases line up with TRBD2. Germline lookup yields CDR1 MNHEY and CDR2 SMNVEV (reference sequence). With V trimmed by 5 bases and J by 3 bases, 6 bases remained unmatched. This CDR3 has 15 amino acids. Here the CDR3 reads CASSQGTSGGYEQYF. CDR3 bases: TGTGCCAGCAGTCAAGGGACTAGCGGAGGCTACGAGCAGTACTTC.

This chain uses TRBV4-3 with TRBJ1-4, with D tentatively TRBD1 (5 bases). There are 17 residues in the CDR3. V was shortened by 1 base and J by 8 bases, with 20 bases between the two germline ends. The V gene's germline CDR1 is LGHNA and CDR2 YSLEER. The chain's CDR3 is CASSQGPVRDQFEKLFF. The CDR3 DNA follows: TGCGCCAGCAGCCAAGGTCCCGTCAGGGATCAGTTCGAAAAACTGTTTTTT.

The chain recombines TRBV19 with TRBJ1-5; D gene ambiguous. Trimming removed 7 bases at V and 0 bases at J, with 13 bases between. The germline V gene has CDR1 LNHDA and CDR2 SQIVND (reference sequence). This CDR3 region has 15 residues. CDR3 in amino acids: CASTTRALSNQPQHF. The CDR3 DNA reads as TGTGCCAGTACTACTAGAGCCCTTAGCAATCAGCCCCAGCATTTT.

V gene TRBV19 combines with J gene TRBJ1-5; TRBD1 is a possible D gene (6 bases). Trimming removed 3 bases from V and 5 bases from J, with 11 bases in between. Looked up from germline, CDR1 is LNHDA and CDR2 is SQIVND (reference sequence). The CDR3 has 14 residues. The CDR3: CASSMQDSYQPQHF. DNA for the CDR3: TGTGCCAGTAGTATGCAGGACAGTTATCAGCCCCAGCATTTT.

J is TRBJ1-5 and V is TRBV7-2, with D perhaps matching TRBD1 (5 bases). V was cut by 2 bases and J by 7 bases, with 12 bases left in between. Germline V gives CDR1 SGHTA, CDR2 FQGNSA. There are 14 residues in the CDR3. The CDR3 region is CASSLTGGGQPQHF. CDR3 nucleotides: TGTGCCAGCAGCTTAACTGGGGGAGGACAGCCCCAGCATTTT.

In this sample, this clone turned up once. The chain joins TRBV6-1 to TRBJ2-2, with 8 bases fitting TRBD2. Germline V CDR1 and CDR2: MNHNS, SASEGT. This CDR3 spans 16 amino acids. V trimming: 3 bases; J trimming: 6 bases; junction bases outside the gene matches: 9. CDR3 residues: CASSDLAGGSAGELFF. The DNA for the CDR3 is TGTGCCAGCAGTGATTTGGCGGGAGGATCGGCCGGGGAGCTGTTTTTT.

V is TRBV7-6 and J is TRBJ2-3; 8 nucleotides line up with TRBD1. The CDR3 runs 16 residues. V shed 3 bases and J 3 bases; nucleotides not matched to a gene: 8. The germline gives CDR1 SGHVS, CDR2 FNYEAQ. CDR3 sequence (DNA): TGTGCCAGCAGCTTGGCCCCGGGACAGGTAACAGATACGCAGTATTTT. Amino acid sequence: CASSLAPGQVTDTQYF.

The sample holds a few counts of this clone. CDR3 in amino acids: CASSLGLPRGGGDTQYF. The CDR3, as DNA: TGTGCCAGCAGCTTGGGACTTCCGCGGGGGGGCGGGGATACGCAGTATTTT. The chain has TRBV5-4 and TRBJ2-3; 9 nucleotides match TRBD2. This CDR3 has 17 amino acids. Trimming cost V 0 bases and J 6 bases; bases outside gene matches: 11. CDR1 is SGHNT and CDR2 is YYREEE in the germline V gene (reference sequence).

The count of this clone is one. This chain uses TRBV7-3 with TRBJ2-3; 9 bases align to TRBD2. The germline CDR1 and CDR2 sequences are SGHTA and FQGTGA. This CDR3 contains 16 residues. The junction had 8 bases not matched to a gene; V was cut back by 2 bases and J by 5 bases. CDR3 nucleotide sequence: TGTGCCAGCAGCTTACTCGCGGGGGGGCAGAAAGATACGCAGTATTTT. Translation: CASSLLAGGQKDTQYF.

V is TRBV4-1 and J is TRBJ1-2; a possible D gene is TRBD1 (5 bases). The CDR3 runs to 13 residues. In germline, CDR1 is MGHRA, CDR2 YSYEKL. Trimming pared 3 bases from V and 8 bases from J, leaving 13 bases between. The CDR3 region has the DNA TGCGCCAGCAGCCAGCAGGGTCTCGGCGGCTACACCTTC. This translates into CASSQQGLGGYTF.

The chain links TRBV5-1 to TRBJ1-3; no firm D call. Germline lookup yields CDR1 SGHRS and CDR2 YFSETQ. Between the trimmed V and J ends, which lost 5 bases and 0 bases, there was a span of 9 bases. This CDR3 is built from 14 residues. DNA for the CDR3: TGCGCCAGCAGTCCGTTCCCCTCTGGAAACACCATATATTTT. It encodes CASSPFPSGNTIYF.

The rearrangement links TRBV10-3 to TRBJ1-1; 7 nucleotides align to TRBD1. With 2 bases clipped from V and 4 bases from J, the junction kept 4 bases outside the gene matches. The germline V gene has CDR1 ENHRY and CDR2 SYGVKD. The CDR3 extends over 14 amino acids. CDR3 sequence (DNA): TGTGCCATCAGTGAGACAGGGGTGGCCACTGAAGCTTTCTTT. It is translated as CAISETGVATEAFF.